Listed here is a single T cell receptor (beta chain). The entry originates in a study of blood T cell repertoires in COVID-19. Background on the study: Material from acute and convalescent COVID-19 was sourced from the United States, Italy and Spain. T cells, B-cell-depleted T cells, or PBMCs supplied cDNA or gDNA.

The V gene lost 1 base and the J gene lost 5 bases, with 11 bases spanning the gap. This CDR3 is built from 14 residues. Germline V gene lookup returns CDR1 SGHRS and CDR2 YFSETQ. As processed by the authors: Estimation of nucleated cell counts relied on the amplification of reference gene primers. Assay: immunoSEQ multiplex PCR; the TCRdb copy retains only in-frame clones and omits some. V and J calls and clone size are as listed in that table; D and trimming were resolved from the DNA. The top ten clones hold roughly 5.7% of a sample with around 54,000 clones, roughly 80% of them seen once. The receptor was isolated from a woman aged 55-75 years with acute or convalescent COVID-19. The sample comprised peripheral blood. The chain combines TRBV5-1 with TRBJ2-3, with D unclear. CDR3 sequence reads: CASSLWSEQDTQYF. Here the CDR3 DNA reads TGCGCCAGCAGCTTGTGGAGTGAACAAGATACGCAGTATTTT.